This T cell receptor (beta chain) was sequenced during a study of T cell repertoires in aging, cancer and after chemotherapy. The wider study: Donors were grouped into six age bands spanning 30 or younger through 70 or older. Findings and caveats of the study: Compared with age-matched healthy donors, untreated hematological or solid cancer patients showed higher blood TCR clonality. In cancer patients, declining TCR diversity with age involved lost richness and lost evenness.

This clonotype is medium-sized within its sample. Its specificity is not known. Rearranged V-D-J TRB sequences were amplified with a mixed TRB-A/B primer pool. TCRdb used MiXCR to reprocess the multiplex PCR reads, holding one entry per CDR3 protein. The table shows 8,500 to 9,500 distinct CDR3 sequences, with around a quarter occurring only once. The CDR3 has 11 residues. Germline assignment: CDR1 KGHSH and CDR2 LQKENI. Trimming cost V 5 bases and J 2 bases, with 3 bases left between them. The template was genomic DNA from peripheral blood, not RNA. This TCR came from a human donor with a blood cancer. The donor label of this sample is uncertain. Sequenced sample: blood. The chain uses TRBV18 and TRBJ2-5; no clear D. CDR3 loop: CASSIQETQYF. The CDR3 coding sequence is TGTGCCAGCTCAATACAAGAGACCCAGTACTTC.